Detailed here is one T cell receptor (beta chain). CDR1 is SGHVS, CDR2 FNYEAQ, per germline. The CDR3 length is 14 residues. Between the trimmed V and J ends, which lost 1 base and 5 bases, there was a span of 11 bases. The sample belongs to a study of control samples from healthy donors and cancer patients. Profiled with immunoSEQ multiplex PCR; TCRdb holds only in-frame clones, not every one. The sample yields about 220,000 clones, over 90% seen once. The rearrangement links TRBV7-6 to TRBJ2-5, with a possible D match to TRBD1 (6 bases). The sequence was collected from a man aged 45-65 years in good health. Specimen: blood. CDR3 in amino acids: CASSLVTGLETQYF. The CDR3 DNA is TGTGCCAGCAGCTTAGTAACAGGGTTGGAGACCCAGTACTTC.